A single sample is the source of the 28 T cell receptor beta chains below, sequenced in a study of blood T cell repertoires in COVID-19. Assay used: immunoSEQ multiplex PCR; TCRdb lists only in-frame clones, some missing. The sample carries roughly 250,000 clones, approximately 87% recorded once. The sample was peripheral blood. The receptors derive from a human donor in a cohort sampled during active COVID-19.

This chain uses TRBV7-3 with TRBJ2-3; TRBD2 matches 13 bases. Trimming removed 5 bases from V and 6 bases from J; junction bases left unmatched: 8. The CDR3 has 16 amino acids. Germline V gives CDR1 SGHTA, CDR2 FQGTGA. As DNA, the CDR3 is TGTGCCAGCAGCCTAGGGACTAGCGGGATTCGGGATACGCAGTATTTT. Its translation: CASSLGTSGIRDTQYF.

The rearrangement joins TRBV6-2 or TRBV6-3 to TRBJ2-7, with 8 bases identical to TRBD2. In germline, CDR1 is MNHEY, CDR2 SVGEGT. The CDR3 is 14 amino acids. V lost 2 bases to trimming and J lost 5 bases; unmatched junction nucleotides: 5. The CDR3 protein is CASSYPGGSHEQYF. CDR3 nucleotides: TGTGCCAGCAGTTACCCGGGAGGGTCCCACGAGCAGTACTTC.

The chain carries TRBV2 and TRBJ2-6; D not resolved. Germline lookup yields CDR1 SNHLY and CDR2 FYNNEI. The CDR3 totals 15 residues. Between the trimmed V and J ends, which lost 3 bases and 2 bases, there was a span of 8 bases. In DNA form, the CDR3 reads TGTGCCAGCAGTGAGGGCAGGACTGGGGCCAACGTCCTGACTTTC. This codes for CASSEGRTGANVLTF.

This chain links TRBV27 with TRBJ2-7; TRBD2 agrees at 10 bases. V dropped 5 bases and J dropped 0; count of bases not matched to a gene: 7. This CDR3 has 16 amino acids. The germline gives CDR1 MNHEY, CDR2 SMNVEV (reference sequence). Here the CDR3 reads CASSKIAGGLSYEQYF. CDR3 nucleotide sequence: TGTGCCAGCAGTAAAATAGCGGGAGGTCTCTCCTACGAGCAGTACTTC.

This clone was recorded a few times. The chain has TRBV7-9 and TRBJ1-6; D is possibly TRBD1 (6 bases). V dropped 4 bases and J dropped 10 bases, with 20 bases sitting between them. The CDR3 has 16 amino acids. CDR1 is SEHNR, CDR2 FQNEAQ, per germline (reference sequence). CDR3 bases: TGTGCCAGCAGCTACGACCCGAGGGGGGGGACCTCACCCCTCCACTTT. Encoded protein: CASSYDPRGGTSPLHF.

V and J are TRBV21-1 and TRBJ1-1; the D segment call TRBD1 is taken from the table without a DNA check. TRBV21-1 is a recognized pseudogene. The CDR3 sequence is 15 residues long. CDR3: CASSTTGTGDTEAFF. The CDR3 bases are TGTGCCAGCAGCACTACCGGGACAGGGGACACTGAAGCTTTCTTT.

The chain couples TRBV5-1 to TRBJ2-2; TRBD2 matches 7 bases. The CDR3 is 17 residues long. From germline, CDR1 is SGHRS and CDR2 YFSETQ. Trimming cost V 1 base and J 1 base; bases outside gene matches: 7. CDR3: CASSLRLAAQNTGELFF. As DNA, the CDR3 is TGCGCCAGCAGCTTGCGGCTAGCGGCCCAGAACACCGGGGAGCTGTTTTTT.

The chain links TRBV21-1 to TRBJ1-2; the table's TRBD1 call for D was not verified on the DNA. TRBV21-1 is termed a pseudogene. The CDR3 length is 19 residues. The CDR3 DNA follows: TGTGCCAGCAGCAAAGTGCCTAATCCAATAAGGGGGATCGACTATGGCTACACCTTC. It translates to CASSKVPNPIRGIDYGYTF.

The chain recombines TRBV6-5 with TRBJ2-3; D is perhaps TRBD1 (5 bases). The CDR3 has 14 residues. Germline lookup yields CDR1 MNHEY and CDR2 SVGAGI. Trimming removed 6 bases at V and 0 bases at J, with 10 bases between. CDR3 sequence (DNA): TGTGCCAGCAGGCTCCAGGGTAGCACAGATACGCAGTATTTT. It translates to CASRLQGSTDTQYF.

In this sample, this clone turned up once. The rearrangement uses TRBV7-9 and TRBJ2-3; 8 bases agree with TRBD1. Trimming at V came to 5 bases and at J to 0 bases, leaving 10 bases not matched to a gene. Per germline, CDR1 SEHNR and CDR2 FQNEAQ (reference sequence). This CDR3 spans 17 amino acids. The chain's CDR3 is CASSEGQEFTSTDTQYF. The CDR3, as DNA: TGTGCCAGCAGCGAGGGACAGGAGTTCACTAGCACAGATACGCAGTATTTT.

The chain links TRBV27 to TRBJ1-1; 11 bases align to TRBD1. The CDR3 has 15 amino acids. The germline V gene encodes CDR1 MNHEY and CDR2 SMNVEV (reference sequence). V trimming: 5 bases; J trimming: 1 base; junction bases outside the gene matches: 3. CDR3 region: CASSNGQGANTEAFF. The DNA of the CDR3 is TGTGCCAGCAGTAACGGACAGGGGGCGAACACTGAAGCTTTCTTT.

The gene calls are TRBV7-2 and TRBJ1-4; D is possibly TRBD1 (5 bases). Trimming shortened V by 1 base and J by 7 bases, and 10 bases separated the two germline ends. Germline V lookup: CDR1 SGHTA, CDR2 FQGNSA. The CDR3 is made up of 14 amino acids. CDR3 bases: TGTGCCAGCAGCTTAGGGGGCACTCGTGAAAAACTGTTTTTT. It codes for CASSLGGTREKLFF.

This clone has a single count. In DNA form, the CDR3 reads TGCGCCAGCAGCTTGGGGGACAGCTACAATCAGCCCCAGCATTTT. Translated: CASSLGDSYNQPQHF. V gene TRBV5-1 combines with J gene TRBJ1-5; 7 positions agree with TRBD1. Germline CDR1 is SGHRS and CDR2 is YFSETQ. Trimming at V came to 0 bases and at J to 3 bases, leaving 3 bases not matched to a gene. The CDR3 covers 15 residues.

The chain has TRBV28 and TRBJ2-7; TRBD1 is a possible D gene (6 bases). The germline gives CDR1 MDHEN, CDR2 SYDVKM. There are 12 residues in the CDR3. V lost 6 bases and J lost 3, with 9 bases in between. CDR3 bases: TGTGCCAGCAGCGGACAGATCTACGAGCAGTACTTC. This codes for CASSGQIYEQYF.

This chain joins TRBV6-2 or TRBV6-3 and TRBJ2-7; TRBD1 matches 10 bases. The CDR3 is 18 residues long. The trim removed 2 bases at V and 2 bases at J, leaving 12 bases unmatched. Germline CDR1 is MNHEY and CDR2 is SVGEGT. CDR3 protein: CASSYIRQPGTGAYEQYF. The CDR3 region has the DNA TGTGCCAGCAGTTACATACGTCAACCCGGGACAGGGGCCTACGAGCAGTACTTC.

The chain employs TRBV14 and TRBJ2-3; TRBD2 matches 7 bases. The germline V gene has CDR1 SGHDN and CDR2 FVKESK. This CDR3 has 17 residues. Trimming removed 2 bases from V and 3 bases from J; junction bases left unmatched: 11. The CDR3 sequence is CASSQSPREWVTDTQYF. CDR3 DNA: TGTGCCAGCAGCCAATCCCCGCGGGAGTGGGTGACAGATACGCAGTATTTT.

The V and J genes are TRBV19 and TRBJ1-1, with TRBD1 as a possible D gene (5 bases). The germline V gene has CDR1 LNHDA and CDR2 SQIVND (reference sequence). This CDR3 has 13 residues. V lost 10 bases and J 3 bases, leaving 15 bases between the germline ends. In DNA, the CDR3 is TGTGCCACCGGGGGGTTAATGGACACTGAAGCTTTCTTT. Its translation: CATGGLMDTEAFF.

This clone was detected once. For the CDR3, the DNA is TGTGCCAGCAGGGAGGGACCACACTCAGAGACCCAGTACTTC. This codes for CASREGPHSETQYF. The chain couples TRBV5-6 to TRBJ2-5; D possibly corresponds to TRBD2 (6 bases). CDR3 size: 14 residues. The V gene's germline CDR1 is SGHDT and CDR2 YYEEEE. V lost 5 bases and J lost 4, with 15 bases in between.

The J gene is TRBJ2-5, the V gene TRBV9; 10 positions match TRBD1. This CDR3 contains 15 residues. With V trimmed by 3 bases and J by 4 bases, 6 bases remained unmatched. Per the germline V gene, CDR1 is SGDLS and CDR2 is YYNGEE. CDR3 DNA: TGTGCCAGCAGCGGACAGGGGGCGTTAGGAGAGACCCAGTACTTC. Its translation: CASSGQGALGETQYF. Full variable domain (missing parts from reference TRBV9 and TRBJ2-5): DSGVTQTPKHLITATGQRVTLRCSPRSGDLSVYWYQQSLDQGLQFLIQYYNGEERAKGNILERFSAQQFPDLHSELNLSSLELGDSALYFCASSGQGALGETQYFGPGTRLLVL.

The gene calls are TRBV19 and TRBJ2-7; 8 bases are shared with TRBD2. CDR3 size: 16 residues. Germline CDR1 reads LNHDA; CDR2 reads SQIVND (reference sequence). V lost 7 bases, J lost 2 bases, and 13 bases stayed unmatched. DNA of the CDR3: TGTGCCAGTAAACTCACGTGGCGGGGGGCAACCTACGAGCAGTACTTC. Translation: CASKLTWRGATYEQYF.

The gene calls are TRBV19 and TRBJ1-5, with 8 bases matching TRBD1. CDR3 length: 17 residues. The germline V gene encodes CDR1 LNHDA and CDR2 SQIVND (reference sequence). J was trimmed by 3 bases and V by 3 bases; bases with no gene match: 10. Written as DNA, the CDR3 is TGTGCCAGTAGTATCGTACGGGGACAGGTCAACAATCAGCCCCAGCATTTT. As protein: CASSIVRGQVNNQPQHF.

The chain is built from TRBV7-6 and TRBJ2-3; tentatively, D is TRBD2 (6 bases). The CDR3 length is 14 residues. V was shortened by 3 bases and J by 4 bases, with 11 bases between the two germline ends. Germline V gene data show CDR1 as SGHVS and CDR2 as FNYEAQ. The CDR3 here is CASSLGTGADTQYF. CDR3 sequence (DNA): TGTGCCAGCAGCTTGGGGACGGGGGCAGATACGCAGTATTTT.

This chain uses TRBV5-1 with TRBJ2-3; 10 bases are a match to TRBD2. Germline V gene data show CDR1 as SGHRS and CDR2 as YFSETQ. The trim removed 2 bases at V and 2 bases at J, leaving 5 bases unmatched. The CDR3 has 16 residues. The CDR3 sequence is CASSFYLAGATDTQYF. DNA of the CDR3: TGCGCCAGCAGCTTCTACCTAGCGGGGGCCACAGATACGCAGTATTTT.

This chain uses TRBV29-1 with TRBJ2-3, with 7 bases matching TRBD2. This CDR3 spans 16 amino acids. Germline CDR1 is SQVTM and CDR2 is ANQGSEA. The trim removed 0 bases at V and 5 bases at J, leaving 11 bases unmatched. CDR3 in amino acids: CSVEDRVGRRVDTQYF. CDR3 DNA sequence: TGCAGCGTTGAAGATCGCGTCGGGAGGAGGGTAGATACGCAGTATTTT.

This clone has only a few counts. The chain recombines TRBV20-1 with TRBJ2-1; 11 nucleotides match TRBD2. V trimming: 3 bases; J trimming: 7 bases; junction bases outside the gene matches: 5. The CDR3 has 14 amino acids. Germline CDR1 DFQATT, CDR2 SNEGSKA (reference sequence). CDR3 loop: CSASFASGRNEQFF. The CDR3 nucleotides are TGCAGTGCTAGTTTTGCTAGCGGGAGGAATGAGCAGTTCTTC.

V and J are TRBV19 and TRBJ1-1; TRBD1 might be the D (5 bases). Germline CDR1 LNHDA, CDR2 SQIVND (reference sequence). This CDR3 is built from 15 residues. V was pared by 4 bases and J by 8 bases, with 20 bases between. The CDR3 bases are TGTGCCAGTAGTAATCCGGGACGACGAGCGGGGGAAGCTTTCTTT. It codes for CASSNPGRRAGEAFF. Supplemented by reference TRBV19 and TRBJ1-1, the full variable domain reads DGGITQSPKYLFRKEGQNVTLSCEQNLNHDAMYWYRQDPGQGLRLIYYSQIVNDFQKGDIAEGYSVSREKKESFPLTVTSAQKNPTAFYLCASSNPGRRAGEAFFGQGTRLTVV.

The rearrangement uses TRBV10-3 and TRBJ2-5; 8 positions agree with TRBD2. The CDR3 length is 15 residues. Trimming removed 6 bases from V and 2 bases from J; junction bases left unmatched: 8. The germline V gene encodes CDR1 ENHRY and CDR2 SYGVKD. CDR3 loop: CAISLLGGGQETQYF. DNA for the CDR3: TGTGCCATCAGCCTCTTAGGCGGGGGGCAAGAGACCCAGTACTTC.

The J gene is TRBJ2-5, the V gene TRBV19, with 8 bases fitting TRBD2. The CDR3 has 13 residues. Germline V lookup: CDR1 LNHDA, CDR2 SQIVND (reference sequence). Trimming took 5 bases from V and 4 from J; bases not matched to a gene: 3. The CDR3 nucleotides read TGTGCCAGTAGTTCCGGGAGGGGAGAGACCCAGTACTTC. This codes for CASSSGRGETQYF. The entire variable domain, with the rest obtained from reference TRBV19 and TRBJ2-5, is as follows: DGGITQSPKYLFRKEGQNVTLSCEQNLNHDAMYWYRQDPGQGLRLIYYSQIVNDFQKGDIAEGYSVSREKKESFPLTVTSAQKNPTAFYLCASSSGRGETQYFGPGTRLLVL.